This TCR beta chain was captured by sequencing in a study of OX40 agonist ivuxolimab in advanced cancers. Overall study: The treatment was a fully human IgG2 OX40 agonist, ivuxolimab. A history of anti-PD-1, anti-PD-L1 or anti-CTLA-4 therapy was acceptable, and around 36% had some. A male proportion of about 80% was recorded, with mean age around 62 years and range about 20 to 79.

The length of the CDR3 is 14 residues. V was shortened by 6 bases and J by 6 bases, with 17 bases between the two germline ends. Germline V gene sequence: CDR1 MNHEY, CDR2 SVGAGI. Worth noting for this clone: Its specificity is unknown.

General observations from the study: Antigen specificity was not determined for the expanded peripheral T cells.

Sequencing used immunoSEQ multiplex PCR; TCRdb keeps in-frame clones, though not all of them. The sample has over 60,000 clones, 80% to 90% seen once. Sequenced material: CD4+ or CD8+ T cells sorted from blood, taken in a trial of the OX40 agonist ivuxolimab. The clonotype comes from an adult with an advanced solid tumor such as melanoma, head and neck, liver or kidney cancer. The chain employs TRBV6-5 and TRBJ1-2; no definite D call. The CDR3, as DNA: TGTGCCAGCAGGACATTGGGAGTAGGGCATGGCTACACCTTC. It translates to CASRTLGVGHGYTF.